The 11 T cell receptor beta chains below were found in one sample sequenced in a study of cytomegalovirus exposure and HLA in healthy donors. The PCR used 60 Vbeta and 13 Jbeta primers. Clones were read by immunoSEQ multiplex PCR, and TCRdb kept only the in-frame ones, dropping some. The sample includes roughly 140,000 clones, 60% to 80% of them seen just once. The specimen was PBMCs. These receptors were taken from a male donor in good health and CMV-seronegative.

The V gene is TRBV7-9, the J gene TRBJ2-3; weak D call: TRBD2 (5 bases). The CDR3 extends over 15 amino acids. The germline V gene has CDR1 SEHNR and CDR2 FQNEAQ (reference sequence). V lost 1 base to trimming and J lost 2 bases, with 10 bases between them. DNA for the CDR3: TGTGCCAGCAGCTTAGTCAGCGGTATCACAGATACGCAGTATTTT. Translating it yields CASSLVSGITDTQYF.

In DNA, the CDR3 is TGCAGCGTTGCTAGCGGCACAGATACGCAGTATTTT. It specifies CSVASGTDTQYF. The rearrangement uses TRBV29-1 and TRBJ2-3; weak D call: TRBD2 (6 bases). V was shortened by 4 bases and J by 1 base, with 6 bases between the two germline ends. CDR3 size: 12 residues. CDR1 and CDR2 from the germline V gene are SQVTM and ANQGSEA.

This clone was detected only once. J is TRBJ1-2 and V is TRBV5-4; 9 bases match TRBD1. Germline V gives CDR1 SGHNT, CDR2 YYREEE (reference sequence). There are 15 residues in the CDR3. J lost 3 bases, V lost 3 bases, and 6 bases had no gene match. CDR3 region: CASSSWTGVDYGYTF. CDR3 DNA: TGTGCCAGCAGCTCATGGACAGGGGTCGACTATGGCTACACCTTC.

The sample holds a few counts of this clone. The rearrangement links TRBV5-4 to TRBJ2-3, with 9 bases identical to TRBD1. The CDR3 has 14 residues. The germline V gene has CDR1 SGHNT and CDR2 YYREEE (reference sequence). V lost 3 bases and J lost 4; bases outside the gene matches: 3. The CDR3 nucleotides are TGTGCCAGCAGCTCACAGGGGGCGGCAGATACGCAGTATTTT. Amino acid sequence: CASSSQGAADTQYF. The complete variable domain, with remaining parts taken from reference TRBV5-4 and TRBJ2-3, reads ETGVTQSPTHLIKTRGQQVTLRCSSQSGHNTVSWYQQALGQGPQFIFQYYREEENGRGNFPPRFSGLQFPNYSSELNVNALELDDSALYLCASSSQGAADTQYFGPGTRLTVL.

V usage is TRBV7-3 and J usage is TRBJ1-2, with 11 bases identical to TRBD1. This CDR3 is 17 amino acids long. From germline, CDR1 is SGHTA and CDR2 FQGTGA. V lost 1 base to trimming and J lost 8 bases; unmatched junction nucleotides: 12. CDR3 residues: CASSLNQRGTGGFGYTF. CDR3 bases: TGTGCCAGCAGCTTAAACCAGAGGGGGACAGGGGGTTTCGGCTACACCTTC.

This clone has more than one count but fewer than ten. The chain joins TRBV11-3 to TRBJ2-3; 7 bases line up with TRBD1. Germline CDR1 reads SGHNT; CDR2 reads YENEEA. After removal of 1 base from V and 0 bases from J, the junction contained 4 bases not matched to a gene. This CDR3 is 16 amino acids long. The CDR3 loop is CASSLGTGISTDTQYF. The CDR3 DNA reads as TGTGCCAGCAGCTTAGGGACAGGTATTAGCACAGATACGCAGTATTTT.

The chain links TRBV7-2 to TRBJ1-5; possible D gene TRBD1, 6 bases. V lost 5 bases to trimming and J lost 0 bases, with 14 bases between them. Germline V gene lookup returns CDR1 SGHTA and CDR2 FQGNSA. This CDR3 comprises 16 residues. DNA for the CDR3: TGTGCCAGCAGCCCCCGCGGACAGTCTAGCAATCAGCCCCAGCATTTT. Its translation is CASSPRGQSSNQPQHF.

This chain uses TRBV7-9 with TRBJ2-7; possible D gene TRBD2, 7 bases. Germline V gene data show CDR1 as SEHNR and CDR2 as FQNEAQ (reference sequence). This CDR3 is built from 13 residues. Trimming cost V 5 bases and J 3 bases, with 11 bases left between them. The CDR3 DNA reads as TGTGCCAGCAGCCGCGGGGGCCTCTACGAGCAGTACTTC. Its translation is CASSRGGLYEQYF.

In its sample, this clone was seen a few times. V is TRBV6-5 and J is TRBJ1-1, with D hard to call. The CDR3 spans 12 residues. The germline gives CDR1 MNHEY, CDR2 SVGAGI. The V and J ends lost 2 bases and 5 bases respectively, with 6 bases between them. CDR3 protein: CASSYAGTEAFF. DNA for the CDR3: TGTGCCAGCAGTTACGCCGGGACTGAAGCTTTCTTT.

This clone was counted once. The genes are TRBV11-3 and TRBJ2-3; D might be TRBD1 (6 bases). V dropped 0 bases and J dropped 6 bases, with 10 bases sitting between them. The CDR3 spans 14 residues. The germline CDR1 and CDR2 sequences are SGHNT and YENEEA. The CDR3 DNA sequence: TGTGCCAGCAGCTTAGAGGGGGCATTGGATACGCAGTATTTT. Translating it yields CASSLEGALDTQYF. Full variable domain (outside the CDR3, taken from reference TRBV11-3 and TRBJ2-3): EAGVVQSPRYKIIEKKQPVAFWCNPISGHNTLYWYLQNLGQGPELLIRYENEEAVDDSQLPKDRFSAERLKGVDSTLKIQPAELGDSAVYLCASSLEGALDTQYFGPGTRLTVL.

V gene TRBV9 combines with J gene TRBJ1-3, with 8 bases that match TRBD1. The V gene end was trimmed by 0 bases and the J gene end by 1 base; junction bases not matched to a gene: 6. The CDR3 is 17 amino acids. CDR1 is SGDLS and CDR2 is YYNGEE in the germline V gene. DNA of the CDR3: TGTGCCAGCAGCGTAGCGGGACAGGTTCCTTCTGGAAACACCATATATTTT. Amino acid sequence: CASSVAGQVPSGNTIYF.